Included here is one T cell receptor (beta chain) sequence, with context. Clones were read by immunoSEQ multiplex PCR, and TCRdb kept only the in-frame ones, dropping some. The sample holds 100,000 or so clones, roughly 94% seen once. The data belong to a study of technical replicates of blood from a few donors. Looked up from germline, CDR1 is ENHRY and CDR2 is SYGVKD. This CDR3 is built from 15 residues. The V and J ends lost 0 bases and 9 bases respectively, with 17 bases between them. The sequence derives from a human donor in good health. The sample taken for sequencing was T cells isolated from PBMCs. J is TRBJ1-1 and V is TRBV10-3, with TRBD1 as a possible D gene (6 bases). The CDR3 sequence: CAISESGQGKRQAFF. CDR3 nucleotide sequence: TGTGCCATCAGTGAGTCCGGGCAGGGGAAAAGGCAAGCTTTCTTT.